This T cell receptor (beta chain) was documented in a study of early T cells in non-severe SARS-CoV-2 infection. The protocol attached unique molecular identifiers to individual cDNA molecules. MiXCR, run by TCRdb on the 5' RACE reads, gives a single entry per CDR3 protein. The sample gives under 45,000 distinct CDR3 sequences, roughly 6.8% of which show up once; around a quarter is in the top ten. The TCR sequence derives from an adult who was a healthcare worker with PCR-confirmed SARS-CoV-2 infection or an uninfected control (not recorded which). The specimen was whole blood, collected at baseline.

In DNA, the CDR3 is TGTGCCAGCAGTCCCGAAACGAGGTCACCCCTCCACTTT. Translating it yields CASSPETRSPLHF. The V call is TRBV27, the J call TRBJ1-6; no definite D call. CDR3 length: 13 amino acids. Germline V gene sequence: CDR1 MNHEY, CDR2 SMNVEV (reference sequence). The V end lost 5 bases, the J end lost 10 bases, and 12 bases lay between the germline ends.